The source of this T cell receptor (beta chain) is a study of cytomegalovirus exposure and HLA in healthy donors. Across the whole study: An analysis done earlier identified around 100 million unique TCR beta sequences from approximately 200 million T cells.

The PCR was carried out with 60 Vbeta primers and 13 Jbeta primers. The protocol was immunoSEQ multiplex PCR, while the TCRdb copy is restricted to in-frame clones and leaves out a portion. In all, the sample yields 150,000 or so clones. At collection, donors were nominally healthy, but unrecorded immune exposures were probable. V was shortened by 0 bases and J by 8 bases, with 10 bases between the two germline ends. This CDR3 contains 13 residues. Germline loops: CDR1 KGHSH, CDR2 LQKENI. On this clone itself: As yet, its antigen is unknown.

Notes on the study in general: Later analysis found that TCR beta chains associated with HLA were more clonally expanded than other, equally common chains. Association of 16,951 TCR beta sequences with HLA alleles was found at 0.05 false discovery rate in a later analysis.

Source material: PBMCs. The chain carries TRBV18 and TRBJ1-2; D gene uncertain. The sequence came from a man aged 25 to 40 in good health and CMV-seronegative. CDR3 sequence: CASSPPRVLGYTF. In DNA form, the CDR3 reads TGTGCCAGCTCACCACCCCGGGTCTTAGGCTACACCTTC.